This T cell receptor (beta chain) was identified during a study of identical twins. With 1 base removed from V and 15 bases from J, the gap between germline ends came to 13 bases. The CDR3 extends over 13 amino acids. CDR1 is SGHTA and CDR2 is FQGNSA in the germline V gene. Overall study results and limits: Twin-shared out-of-frame alpha sequences were enriched for low generation probability. The conclusions drew on cross-sectional statistical analysis instead of tracking the same donors.

Worth noting for this clonotype: The antigen remains undetermined.

It was template switching that added a universal primer site, and there were unique molecular identifiers on the cDNA. MiXCR, run by TCRdb on the 5' RACE reads, gives a single entry per CDR3 protein. The sample lists around 1.7 million distinct CDR3 sequences, more than 30% occurring once. The source material was cord blood. The chain has TRBV7-2 and TRBJ2-6; D call uncertain. This clonotype was sampled from a newborn girl in good health. The CDR3 spells CASSLVIATDLTF. The CDR3 nucleotides read TGTGCCAGCAGCTTAGTTATAGCTACCGACCTGACTTTC.